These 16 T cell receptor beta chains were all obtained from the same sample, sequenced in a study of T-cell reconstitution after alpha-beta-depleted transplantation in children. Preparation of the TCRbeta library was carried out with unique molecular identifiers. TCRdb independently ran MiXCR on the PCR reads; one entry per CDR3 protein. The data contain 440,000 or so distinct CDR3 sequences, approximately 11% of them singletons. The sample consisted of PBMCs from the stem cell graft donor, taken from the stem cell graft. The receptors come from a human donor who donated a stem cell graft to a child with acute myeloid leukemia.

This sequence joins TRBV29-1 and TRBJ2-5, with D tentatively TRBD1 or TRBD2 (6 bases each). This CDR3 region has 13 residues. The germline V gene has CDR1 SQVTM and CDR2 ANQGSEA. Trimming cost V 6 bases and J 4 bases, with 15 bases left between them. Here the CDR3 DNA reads TGCAGCGTCCCACGGAAGGGGGGAGAGACCCAGTACTTC. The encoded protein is CSVPRKGGETQYF.

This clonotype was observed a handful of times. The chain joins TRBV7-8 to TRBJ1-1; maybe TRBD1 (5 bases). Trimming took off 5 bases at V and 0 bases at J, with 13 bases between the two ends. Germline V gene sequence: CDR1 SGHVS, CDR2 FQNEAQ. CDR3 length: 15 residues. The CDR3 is CASSLGGAMNTEAFF. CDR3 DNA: TGTGCCAGCAGCCTCGGCGGGGCCATGAACACTGAAGCTTTCTTT.

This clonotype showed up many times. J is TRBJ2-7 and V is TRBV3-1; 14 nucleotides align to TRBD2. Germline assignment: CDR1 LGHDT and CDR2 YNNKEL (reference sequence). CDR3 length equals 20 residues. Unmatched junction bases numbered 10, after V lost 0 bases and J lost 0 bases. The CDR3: CASSQDSGTSGRHISYEQYF. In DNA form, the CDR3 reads TGTGCCAGCAGCCAAGATTCGGGGACTAGCGGGAGACATATCTCCTACGAGCAGTACTTC.

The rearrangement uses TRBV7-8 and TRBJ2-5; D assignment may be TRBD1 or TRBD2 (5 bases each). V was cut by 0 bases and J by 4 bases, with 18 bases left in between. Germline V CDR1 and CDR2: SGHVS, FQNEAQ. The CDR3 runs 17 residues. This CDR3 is CASSLARQRATGETQYF. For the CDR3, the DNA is TGTGCCAGCAGCTTAGCCCGACAGAGGGCAACTGGAGAGACCCAGTACTTC.

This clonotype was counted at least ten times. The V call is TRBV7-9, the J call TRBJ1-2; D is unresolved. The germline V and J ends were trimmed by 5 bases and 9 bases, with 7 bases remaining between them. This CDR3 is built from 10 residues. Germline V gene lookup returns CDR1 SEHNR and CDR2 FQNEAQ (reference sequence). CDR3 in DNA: TGTGCCAGCAGCCTCGAGAGCTACACCTTC. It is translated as CASSLESYTF.

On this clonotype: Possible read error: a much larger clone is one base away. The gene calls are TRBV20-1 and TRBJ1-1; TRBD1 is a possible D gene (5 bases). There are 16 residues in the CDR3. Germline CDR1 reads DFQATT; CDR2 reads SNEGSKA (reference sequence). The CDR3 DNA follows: TGCTGTGCTAGGCCCCGGGACGGCGGAATGAACACTGAAGCTTTCTTT. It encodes CCARPRDGGMNTEAFF.

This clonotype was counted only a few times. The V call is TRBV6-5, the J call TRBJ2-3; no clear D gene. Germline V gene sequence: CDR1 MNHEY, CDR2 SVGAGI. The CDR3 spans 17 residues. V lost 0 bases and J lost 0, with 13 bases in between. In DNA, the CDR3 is TGTGCCAGCAGTTACTCGGCAGCCTCAGACAGCACAGATACGCAGTATTTT. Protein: CASSYSAASDSTDTQYF.

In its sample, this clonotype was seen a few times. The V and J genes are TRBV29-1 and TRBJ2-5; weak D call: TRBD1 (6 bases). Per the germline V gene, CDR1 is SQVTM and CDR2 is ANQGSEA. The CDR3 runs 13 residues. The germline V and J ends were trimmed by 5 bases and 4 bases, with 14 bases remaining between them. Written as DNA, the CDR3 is TGCAGCGTTAACAGGGCAATCCGAGAGACCCAGTACTTC. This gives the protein CSVNRAIRETQYF. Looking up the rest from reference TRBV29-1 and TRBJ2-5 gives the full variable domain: SAVISQKPSRDICQRGTSLTIQCQVDSQVTMMFWYRQQPGQSLTLIATANQGSEATYESGFVIDKFPISRPNLTFSTLTVSNMSPEDSSIYLCSVNRAIRETQYFGPGTRLLVL.

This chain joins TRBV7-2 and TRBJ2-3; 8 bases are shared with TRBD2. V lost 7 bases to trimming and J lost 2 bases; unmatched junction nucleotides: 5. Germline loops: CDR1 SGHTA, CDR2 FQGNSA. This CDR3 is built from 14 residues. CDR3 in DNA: TGTGCCAGCAAACTAGCGGAGATCACAGATACGCAGTATTTT. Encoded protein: CASKLAEITDTQYF.

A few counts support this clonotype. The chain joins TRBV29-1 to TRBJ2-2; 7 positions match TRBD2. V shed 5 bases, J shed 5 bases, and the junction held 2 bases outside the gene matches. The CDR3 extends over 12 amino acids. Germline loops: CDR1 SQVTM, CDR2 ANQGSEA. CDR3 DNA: TGCAGCGTTCTAGCGGCGACCGGGGAGCTGTTTTTT. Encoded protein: CSVLAATGELFF.

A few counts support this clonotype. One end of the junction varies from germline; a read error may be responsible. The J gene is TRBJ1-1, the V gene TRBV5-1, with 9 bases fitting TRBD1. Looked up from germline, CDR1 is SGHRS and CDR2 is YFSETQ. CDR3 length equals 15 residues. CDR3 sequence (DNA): TGCGCCAGCAGCTCAGGGACAGGGTTGAACCCTGAAGCTTTCTTT. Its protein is CASSSGTGLNPEAFF. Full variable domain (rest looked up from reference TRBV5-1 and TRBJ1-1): KAGVTQTPRYLIKTRGQQVTLSCSPISGHRSVSWYQQTPGQGLQFLFEYFSETQRNKGNFPGRFSGRQFSNSRSEMNVSTLELGDSALYLCASSSGTGLNPEAFFGQGTRLTVV.

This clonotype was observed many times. The CDR3 DNA reads TGCAGTGCTAGAGCCATCAAAGACTATGGCTACACCTTC. It yields the protein CSARAIKDYGYTF. The J gene is TRBJ1-2, the V gene TRBV20-1; D remains ambiguous. The CDR3 runs to 13 residues. Between the trimmed V and J ends, which lost 1 base and 3 bases, there was a span of 9 bases. CDR1 and CDR2 (germline): DFQATT, SNEGSKA (reference sequence).

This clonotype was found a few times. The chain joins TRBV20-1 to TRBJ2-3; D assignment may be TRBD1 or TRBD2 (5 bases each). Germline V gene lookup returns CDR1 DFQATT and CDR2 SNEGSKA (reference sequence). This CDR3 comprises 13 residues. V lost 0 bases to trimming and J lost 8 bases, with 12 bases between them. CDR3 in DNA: TGCAGTGCTAGAGATGAGGTGGGGACTACGCAGTATTTT. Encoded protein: CSARDEVGTTQYF.

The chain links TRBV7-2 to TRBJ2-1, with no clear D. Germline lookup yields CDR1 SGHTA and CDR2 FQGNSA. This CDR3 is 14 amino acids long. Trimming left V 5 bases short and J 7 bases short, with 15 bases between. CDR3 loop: CASSPHPGQNEQFF. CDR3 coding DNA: TGTGCCAGCAGCCCCCATCCAGGTCAAAATGAGCAGTTCTTC.

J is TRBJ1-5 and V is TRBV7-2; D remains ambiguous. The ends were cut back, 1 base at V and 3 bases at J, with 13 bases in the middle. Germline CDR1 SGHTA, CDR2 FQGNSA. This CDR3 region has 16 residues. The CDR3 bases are TGTGCCAGCAGCTTAGGGTTAGGGCGGGTCAATCAGCCCCAGCATTTT. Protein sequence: CASSLGLGRVNQPQHF.

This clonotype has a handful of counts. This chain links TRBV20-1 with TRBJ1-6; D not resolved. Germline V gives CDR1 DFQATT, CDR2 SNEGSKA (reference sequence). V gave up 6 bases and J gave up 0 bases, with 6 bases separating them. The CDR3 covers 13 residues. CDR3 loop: CSAAPSYNSPLHF. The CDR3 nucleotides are TGCAGTGCGGCCCCCTCCTATAATTCACCCCTCCACTTT.